The 9 T cell receptor beta chains below all came from one sample that was sequenced in a study of spatial heterogeneity in lung cancer. TCRdb reprocessed the 5' RACE reads via MiXCR and lists one record per CDR3 protein. The table has approximately 81,000 distinct CDR3 sequences, about 12% seen once. As for time point: sample taken at primary tumor resection. Whole RNA was taken from tumor, nontumor lung or frozen PBMC; it was then sequenced unsorted. The sequencing used PBMCs, collected at surgery. The receptors derive from a male donor with early-stage non-small cell lung cancer.

The chain employs TRBV12-3 or TRBV12-4 and TRBJ2-3; TRBD2 aligns across 9 bases. V lost 5 bases to trimming and J lost 4 bases; unmatched junction nucleotides: 4. This CDR3 has 14 amino acids. The CDR3 loop reads CASSPGTSSDTQYF. The CDR3 coding sequence is TGTGCCAGCAGTCCCGGGACTAGCTCAGATACGCAGTATTTT.

This sequence joins TRBV5-4 and TRBJ2-7, with TRBD2 matching 14 bases. The CDR3 runs 18 residues. Germline V CDR1 and CDR2: SGHNT, YYREEE (reference sequence). The V segment lost 4 bases and the J segment 2 bases; nucleotides outside the gene matches: 11. CDR3 sequence: CASSLRRLAGGFAYEQYF. CDR3 nucleotide sequence: TGTGCCAGCAGCCTCCGAAGACTAGCGGGAGGGTTTGCCTACGAGCAGTACTTC. Variable domain in full (rest from reference TRBV5-4 and TRBJ2-7): ETGVTQSPTHLIKTRGQQVTLRCSSQSGHNTVSWYQQALGQGPQFIFQYYREEENGRGNFPPRFSGLQFPNYSSELNVNALELDDSALYLCASSLRRLAGGFAYEQYFGPGTRLTVT.

The V gene is TRBV29-1, the J gene TRBJ2-7; D uncertain. This CDR3 is 13 amino acids long. Germline CDR1 SQVTM, CDR2 ANQGSEA. V shed 1 base and J shed 0 bases, with 7 bases lying between them. The CDR3 sequence: CSVEGWGSYEQYF. The CDR3 DNA reads TGCAGCGTTGAAGGGTGGGGCTCCTACGAGCAGTACTTC.

This clonotype appeared many times. The chain joins TRBV3-1 to TRBJ2-3, with 8 nucleotides matching TRBD2. The CDR3 contains 16 residues. V shed 1 base and J 2 bases; nucleotides not matched to a gene: 5. Germline assignment: CDR1 LGHDT and CDR2 YNNKEL (reference sequence). CDR3 region: CASSQVREDFTDTQYF. The CDR3 region has the DNA TGTGCCAGCAGCCAAGTGCGGGAGGATTTCACAGATACGCAGTATTTT.

The chain carries TRBV2 and TRBJ2-2; D uncertain. The CDR3 has 14 residues. CDR1 is SNHLY and CDR2 is FYNNEI in the germline V gene. Trimming shortened V by 7 bases and J by 2 bases, and 11 bases separated the two germline ends. The CDR3 DNA reads TGTGCCAGCATTCTTTTGACAAACACCGGGGAGCTGTTTTTT. As protein: CASILLTNTGELFF. Filled out from reference TRBV2 and TRBJ2-2, the complete variable domain reads EPEVTQTPSHQVTQMGQEVILRCVPISNHLYFYWYRQILGQKVEFLVSFYNNEISEKSEIFDDQFSVERPDGSNFTLKIRSTKLEDSAMYFCASILLTNTGELFFGEGSRLTVL.

This clonotype was seen a handful of times. The rearrangement uses TRBV20-1 and TRBJ1-2; no reliable D call. CDR1 and CDR2 (germline): DFQATT, SNEGSKA (reference sequence). V shed 0 bases and J shed 5 bases, with 13 bases lying between them. The CDR3 loop spans 14 amino acids. CDR3 loop: CSARDRQPPYGYTF. Here the CDR3 DNA reads TGCAGTGCTAGAGATCGGCAGCCTCCTTATGGCTACACCTTC.

There are a few counts of this clonotype. The chain couples TRBV11-2 to TRBJ2-6; tentatively, D is TRBD2 (5 bases). Trimming cost V 10 bases and J 0 bases, with 10 bases left between them. The CDR3 runs 14 residues. Germline CDR1 SGHAT, CDR2 FQNNGV. This CDR3 reads CATGWSSGANVLTF. The CDR3 coding sequence is TGTGCCACGGGATGGAGCTCTGGGGCCAACGTCCTGACTTTC.

This clonotype came up many times. The J gene is TRBJ1-1, the V gene TRBV9, with a weak D call TRBD1 (5 bases). CDR3 size: 14 residues. Trimming shortened V by 4 bases and J by 8 bases, and 18 bases separated the two germline ends. Germline loops: CDR1 SGDLS, CDR2 YYNGEE. The CDR3 here is CASSPFRDGGEAFF. In nucleotides, the CDR3 is TGTGCCAGCAGCCCGTTCCGGGACGGCGGCGAAGCTTTCTTT.

The chain couples TRBV2 to TRBJ2-1, with D possibly TRBD1 on 5 matching bases. Germline loops: CDR1 SNHLY, CDR2 FYNNEI. The CDR3 covers 12 residues. The ends were cut back, 7 bases at V and 7 bases at J, with 11 bases in the middle. CDR3 DNA sequence: TGTGCCAGCAAGCAGGGCGGTAATGAGCAGTTCTTC. This translates into CASKQGGNEQFF.